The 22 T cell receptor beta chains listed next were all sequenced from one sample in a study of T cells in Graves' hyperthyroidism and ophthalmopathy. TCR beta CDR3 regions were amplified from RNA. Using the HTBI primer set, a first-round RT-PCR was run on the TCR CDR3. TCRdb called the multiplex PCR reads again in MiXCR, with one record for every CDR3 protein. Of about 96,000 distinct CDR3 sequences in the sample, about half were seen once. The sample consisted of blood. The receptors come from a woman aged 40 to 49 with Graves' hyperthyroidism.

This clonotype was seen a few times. Here the CDR3 reads CASSLPGQGLNEQYF. DNA of the CDR3: TGTGCCAGCAGTTTACCCGGACAGGGGCTAAACGAGCAGTACTTC. The chain links TRBV13 to TRBJ2-7, with TRBD1 identical over 9 bases. Germline CDR1 PRHDT, CDR2 FYEKMQ (reference sequence). After removal of 6 bases from V and 5 bases from J, the junction contained 11 bases not matched to a gene. CDR3 length: 15 residues.

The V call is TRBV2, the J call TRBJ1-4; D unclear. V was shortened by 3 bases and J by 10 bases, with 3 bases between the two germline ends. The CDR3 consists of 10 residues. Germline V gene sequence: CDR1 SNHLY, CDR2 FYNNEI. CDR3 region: CASSEGKLFF. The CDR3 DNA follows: TGTGCCAGCAGTGAGGGAAAACTGTTTTTT.

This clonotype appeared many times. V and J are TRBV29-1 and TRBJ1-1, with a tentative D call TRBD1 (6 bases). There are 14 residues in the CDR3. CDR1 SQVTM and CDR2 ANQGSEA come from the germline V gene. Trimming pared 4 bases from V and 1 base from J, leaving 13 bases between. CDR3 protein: CSVASDSANTEAFF. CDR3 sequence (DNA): TGCAGCGTTGCTTCGGACAGCGCGAACACTGAAGCTTTCTTT.

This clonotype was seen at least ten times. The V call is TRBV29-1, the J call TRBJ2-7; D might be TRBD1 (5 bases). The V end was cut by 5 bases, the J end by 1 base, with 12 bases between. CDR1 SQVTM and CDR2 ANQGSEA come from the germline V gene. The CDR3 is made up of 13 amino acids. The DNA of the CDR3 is TGCAGCGTTTTCTCGACAGATTCCTACGAGCAGTACTTC. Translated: CSVFSTDSYEQYF.

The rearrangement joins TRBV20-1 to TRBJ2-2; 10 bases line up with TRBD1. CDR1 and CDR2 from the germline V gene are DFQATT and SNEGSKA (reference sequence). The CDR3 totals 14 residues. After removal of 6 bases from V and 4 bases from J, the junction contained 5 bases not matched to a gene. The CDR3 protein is CSAQGQGPTGELFF. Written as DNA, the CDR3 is TGCAGTGCCCAGGGACAGGGGCCCACCGGGGAGCTGTTTTTT.

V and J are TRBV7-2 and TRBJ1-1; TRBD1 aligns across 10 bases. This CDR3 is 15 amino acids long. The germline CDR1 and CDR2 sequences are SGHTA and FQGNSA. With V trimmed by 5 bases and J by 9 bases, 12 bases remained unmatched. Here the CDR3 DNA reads TGTGCCAGCAGCCCCCGGACAGGGGGTGCCCCGAAAGCTTTCTTT. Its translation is CASSPRTGGAPKAFF. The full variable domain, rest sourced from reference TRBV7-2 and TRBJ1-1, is GAGVSQSPSNKVTEKGKDVELRCDPISGHTALYWYRQSLGQGLEFLIYFQGNSAPDKSGLPSDRFSAERTGGSVSTLTIQRTQQEDSAVYLCASSPRTGGAPKAFFGQGTRLTVV.

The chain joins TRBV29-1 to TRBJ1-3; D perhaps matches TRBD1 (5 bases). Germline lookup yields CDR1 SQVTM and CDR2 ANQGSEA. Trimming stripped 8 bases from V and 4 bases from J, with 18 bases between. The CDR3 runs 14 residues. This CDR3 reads CSSTTGTSGNTIYF. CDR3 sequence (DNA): TGCAGCAGTACTACTGGGACGTCCGGAAACACCATATATTTT.

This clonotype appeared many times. The CDR3 sequence is CATGSTAGSTYEQYF. CDR3 DNA sequence: TGTGCCACCGGCTCGACGGCAGGATCCACCTACGAGCAGTACTTC. The gene calls are TRBV15 and TRBJ2-7, with unresolved D. With 8 bases removed from V and 2 bases from J, the gap between germline ends came to 19 bases. Germline V lookup: CDR1 LNHNV, CDR2 YYDKDF (reference sequence). The CDR3 covers 15 residues.

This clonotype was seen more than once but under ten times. For the CDR3, the DNA is TGTGCCAGCACCTTGGGTGGGGGTAATGGCTACACCTTC. Encoded protein: CASTLGGGNGYTF. The rearrangement links TRBV7-2 to TRBJ1-2; TRBD1 might be the D (5 bases). CDR1 SGHTA and CDR2 FQGNSA come from the germline V gene. Trimming pared 7 bases from V and 6 bases from J, leaving 15 bases between. This CDR3 is built from 13 residues.

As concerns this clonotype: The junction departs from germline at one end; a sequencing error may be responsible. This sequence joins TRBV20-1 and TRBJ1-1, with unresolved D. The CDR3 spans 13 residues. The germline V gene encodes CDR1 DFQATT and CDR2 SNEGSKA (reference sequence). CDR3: CSAREGVVTEALF. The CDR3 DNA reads TGCAGTGCTAGGGAGGGCGTCGTCACTGAAGCTCTCTTT.

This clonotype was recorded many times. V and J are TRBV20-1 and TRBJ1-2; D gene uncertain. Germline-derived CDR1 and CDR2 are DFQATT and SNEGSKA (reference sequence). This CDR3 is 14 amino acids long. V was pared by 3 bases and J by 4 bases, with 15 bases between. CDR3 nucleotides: TGCAGTGCTAGCGGGTACAGACCCCTCTATGGCTACACCTTC. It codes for CSASGYRPLYGYTF.

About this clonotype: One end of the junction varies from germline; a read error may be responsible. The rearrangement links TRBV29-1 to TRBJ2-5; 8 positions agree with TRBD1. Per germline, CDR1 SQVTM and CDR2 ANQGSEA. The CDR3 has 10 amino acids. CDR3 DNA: TGCAGCGTTCGAAAGGACAGGGCCCACTTC. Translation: CSVRKDRAHF.

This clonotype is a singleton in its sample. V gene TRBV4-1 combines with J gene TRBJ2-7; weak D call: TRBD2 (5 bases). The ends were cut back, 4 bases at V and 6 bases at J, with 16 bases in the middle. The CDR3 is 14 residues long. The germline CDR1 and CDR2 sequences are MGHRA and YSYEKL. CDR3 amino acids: CASSPGMGSTEQYF. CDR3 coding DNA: TGCGCCAGCAGCCCCGGGATGGGGTCCACCGAGCAGTACTTC.

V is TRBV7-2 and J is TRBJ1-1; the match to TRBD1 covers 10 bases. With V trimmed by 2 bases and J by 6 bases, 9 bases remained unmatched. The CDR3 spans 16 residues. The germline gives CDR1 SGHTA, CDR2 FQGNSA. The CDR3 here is CASSLYWGQGRSEAFF. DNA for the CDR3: TGTGCCAGCAGCTTATATTGGGGACAGGGGAGATCTGAAGCTTTCTTT.

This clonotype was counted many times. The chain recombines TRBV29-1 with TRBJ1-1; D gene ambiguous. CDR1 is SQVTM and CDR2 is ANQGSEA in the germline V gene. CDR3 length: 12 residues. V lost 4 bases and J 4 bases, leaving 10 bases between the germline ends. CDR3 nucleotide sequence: TGCAGCGTTGTCGGGTGGGGCACTGAAGCTTTCTTT. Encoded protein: CSVVGWGTEAFF.

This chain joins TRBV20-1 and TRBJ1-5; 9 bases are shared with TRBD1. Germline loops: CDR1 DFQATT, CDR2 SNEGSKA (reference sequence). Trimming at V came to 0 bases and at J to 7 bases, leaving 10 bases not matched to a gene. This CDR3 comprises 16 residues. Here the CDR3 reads CSARDPRTGEDQPQHF. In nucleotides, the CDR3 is TGCAGTGCTAGAGATCCTCGGACAGGGGAGGACCAGCCCCAGCATTTT.

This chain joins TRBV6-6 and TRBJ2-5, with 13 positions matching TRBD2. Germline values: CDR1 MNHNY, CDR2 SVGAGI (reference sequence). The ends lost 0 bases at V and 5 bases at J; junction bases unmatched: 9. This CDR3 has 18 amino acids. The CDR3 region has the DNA TGTGCCAGCAGTTACTCCCTCGGACTAGCGGGAGTCAGGGAGACCCAGTACTTC. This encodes CASSYSLGLAGVRETQYF.

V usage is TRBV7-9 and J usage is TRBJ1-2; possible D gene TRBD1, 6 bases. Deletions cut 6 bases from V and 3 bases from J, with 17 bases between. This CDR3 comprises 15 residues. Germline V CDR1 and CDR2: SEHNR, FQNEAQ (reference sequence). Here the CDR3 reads CASSPSGGGDYGYTF. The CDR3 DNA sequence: TGTGCCAGCAGTCCCAGTGGCGGGGGCGACTATGGCTACACCTTC.

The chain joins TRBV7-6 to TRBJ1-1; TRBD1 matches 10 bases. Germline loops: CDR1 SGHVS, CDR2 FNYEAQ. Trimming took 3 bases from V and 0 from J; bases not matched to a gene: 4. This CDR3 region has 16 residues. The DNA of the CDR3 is TGTGCCAGCAGCTTCGACAGGGGGCGAATGAACACTGAAGCTTTCTTT. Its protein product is CASSFDRGRMNTEAFF. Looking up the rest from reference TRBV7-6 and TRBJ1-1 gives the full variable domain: GAGVSQSPRYKVTKRGQDVALRCDPISGHVSLYWYRQALGQGPEFLTYFNYEAQQDKSGLPNDRFSAERPEGSISTLTIQRTEQRDSAMYRCASSFDRGRMNTEAFFGQGTRLTVV.

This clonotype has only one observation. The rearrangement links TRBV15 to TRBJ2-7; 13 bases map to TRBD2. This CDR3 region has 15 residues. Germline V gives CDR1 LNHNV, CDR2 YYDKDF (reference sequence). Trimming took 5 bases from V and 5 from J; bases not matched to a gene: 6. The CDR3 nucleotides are TGTGCCACCAGCTCCACTAGCGGGAGGGTGAACGAGCAGTACTTC. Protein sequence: CATSSTSGRVNEQYF.

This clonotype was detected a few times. The CDR3 loop reads CSFTTQGYGYTF. For the CDR3, the DNA is TGCAGCTTCACGACCCAGGGCTATGGCTACACCTTC. The chain links TRBV29-1 to TRBJ1-2; perhaps TRBD1 as D (5 bases). Trimming stripped 8 bases from V and 4 bases from J, with 14 bases between. Germline CDR1 SQVTM, CDR2 ANQGSEA. CDR3 length equals 12 residues.

CDR3 coding DNA: TGTGCCAGCAGCTCCGGGACAGGGGAGGATGGCTACACCTTC. It is translated as CASSSGTGEDGYTF. This rearrangement joins TRBV7-8 to TRBJ1-2; 10 positions match TRBD1. Germline loops: CDR1 SGHVS, CDR2 FQNEAQ. The CDR3 runs to 14 residues. Trimming took 4 bases from V and 6 from J; bases not matched to a gene: 5.